The 2 T cell receptor beta chains given below trace back to one sample, sequenced in a study of T cell responses to AZD1222 COVID-19 vaccine. Profiled with immunoSEQ multiplex PCR; TCRdb holds only in-frame clones, not every one. Of about 100,000 clones detected, about 87% appear once; the ten largest clones hold about 3.3%. The sequencing here drew on peripheral blood, taken on day 0 of AZD1222 vaccination. These receptor sequences come from an adult in good health.

The chain joins TRBV6-4 to TRBJ2-7; D not resolved. Trimming took off 7 bases at V and 5 bases at J, with 9 bases between the two ends. The CDR3 has 11 residues. Germline CDR1 MRHNA, CDR2 SNTAGT. DNA for the CDR3: TGTGCCAGCACCGACCCCCACGAGCAGTACTTC. Its translation is CASTDPHEQYF.

This clone was detected a few times. The chain has TRBV28 and TRBJ2-7; 7 bases are shared with TRBD2. The ends lost 9 bases at V and 6 bases at J; junction bases unmatched: 11. The length of the CDR3 is 13 residues. Germline lookup yields CDR1 MDHEN and CDR2 SYDVKM. CDR3 sequence (DNA): TGTGCCAGTGTAGGAGGAGCGGGGAGCGAGCAGTACTTC. Its protein product is CASVGGAGSEQYF.